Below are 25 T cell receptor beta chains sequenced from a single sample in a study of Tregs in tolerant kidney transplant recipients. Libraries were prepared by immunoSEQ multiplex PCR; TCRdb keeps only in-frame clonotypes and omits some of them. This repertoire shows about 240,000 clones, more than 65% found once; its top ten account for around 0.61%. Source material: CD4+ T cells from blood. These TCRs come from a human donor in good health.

The CDR3 DNA follows: TGTGCCAGCAGTTTAAGACAGGGGATCACTGAAGCTTTCTTT. Translation: CASSLRQGITEAFF. The chain couples TRBV27 to TRBJ1-1, with 8 nucleotides matching TRBD1. The CDR3 has 14 residues. V lost 2 bases, J lost 4 bases, and 3 bases stayed unmatched. Germline CDR1 is MNHEY and CDR2 is SMNVEV (reference sequence).

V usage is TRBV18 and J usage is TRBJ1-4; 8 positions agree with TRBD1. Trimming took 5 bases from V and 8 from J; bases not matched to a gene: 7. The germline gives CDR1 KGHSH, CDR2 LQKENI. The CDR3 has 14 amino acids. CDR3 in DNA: TGTGCCAGCTCAGCGACGACAGGGGACGAAAAACTGTTTTTT. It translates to CASSATTGDEKLFF.

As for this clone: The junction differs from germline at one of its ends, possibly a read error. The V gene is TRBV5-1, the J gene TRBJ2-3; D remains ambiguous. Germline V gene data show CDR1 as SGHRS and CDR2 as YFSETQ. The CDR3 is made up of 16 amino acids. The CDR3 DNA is TGCGCCACCAGCAGGCAGTCGAGCCTTAGCACAGATACGCAGTATTTT. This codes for CATSRQSSLSTDTQYF.

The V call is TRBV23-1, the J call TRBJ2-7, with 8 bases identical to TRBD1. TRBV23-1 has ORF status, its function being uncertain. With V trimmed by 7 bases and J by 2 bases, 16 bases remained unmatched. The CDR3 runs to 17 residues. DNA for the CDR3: TGCGCCAGCAACGGACAGGGTATAGACGGGCTACCCTACGAGCAGTACTTC. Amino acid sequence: CASNGQGIDGLPYEQYF.

Here the CDR3 reads CASSNSGRYTGELFF. DNA for the CDR3: TGTGCCAGTAGTAATAGCGGGAGGTACACCGGGGAGCTGTTTTTT. The J gene is TRBJ2-2, the V gene TRBV19; 10 bases line up with TRBD2. Unmatched junction bases numbered 2, after V lost 4 bases and J lost 3 bases. This CDR3 is 15 amino acids long. Germline values: CDR1 LNHDA, CDR2 SQIVND (reference sequence).

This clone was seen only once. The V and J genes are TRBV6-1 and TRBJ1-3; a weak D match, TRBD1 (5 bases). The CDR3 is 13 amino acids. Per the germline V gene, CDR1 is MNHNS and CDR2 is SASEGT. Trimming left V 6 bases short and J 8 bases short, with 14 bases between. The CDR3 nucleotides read TGTGCCAGCAGCCCGGGACGAAGGCACACCATATATTTT. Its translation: CASSPGRRHTIYF.

CDR3 bases: TGTGCCAGCAGTTACGACAGGGGGAACAATTCACCCCTCCACTTT. Its protein product is CASSYDRGNNSPLHF. The chain recombines TRBV6-5 with TRBJ1-6; 9 nucleotides match TRBD1. Germline CDR1 is MNHEY and CDR2 is SVGAGI. J was trimmed by 7 bases and V by 2 bases; bases with no gene match: 3. CDR3 length: 15 residues.

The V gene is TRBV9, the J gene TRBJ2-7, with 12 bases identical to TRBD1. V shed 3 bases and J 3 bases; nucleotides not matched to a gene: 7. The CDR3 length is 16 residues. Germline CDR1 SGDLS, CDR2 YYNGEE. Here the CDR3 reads CASSESGTGGYYEQYF. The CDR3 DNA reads TGTGCCAGCAGCGAGTCCGGGACAGGGGGCTACTACGAGCAGTACTTC.

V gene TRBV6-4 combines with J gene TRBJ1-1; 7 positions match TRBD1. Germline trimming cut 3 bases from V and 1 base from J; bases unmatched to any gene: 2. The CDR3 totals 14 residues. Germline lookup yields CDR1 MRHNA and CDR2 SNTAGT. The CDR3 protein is CASSEGTANTEAFF. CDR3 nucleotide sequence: TGTGCCAGCAGTGAGGGGACAGCGAACACTGAAGCTTTCTTT.

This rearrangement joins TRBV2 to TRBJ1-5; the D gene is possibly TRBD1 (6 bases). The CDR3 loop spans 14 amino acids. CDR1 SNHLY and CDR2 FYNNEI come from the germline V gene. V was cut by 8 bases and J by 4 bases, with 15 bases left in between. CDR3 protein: CASQRETGNQPQHF. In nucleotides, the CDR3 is TGTGCCAGCCAGAGGGAGACAGGAAATCAGCCCCAGCATTTT.

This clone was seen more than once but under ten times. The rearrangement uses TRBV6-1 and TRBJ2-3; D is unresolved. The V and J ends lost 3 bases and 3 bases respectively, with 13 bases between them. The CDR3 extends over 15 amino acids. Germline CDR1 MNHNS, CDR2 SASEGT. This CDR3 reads CASSDVGLGTDTQYF. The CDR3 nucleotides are TGTGCCAGCAGTGACGTGGGCCTCGGGACAGATACGCAGTATTTT.

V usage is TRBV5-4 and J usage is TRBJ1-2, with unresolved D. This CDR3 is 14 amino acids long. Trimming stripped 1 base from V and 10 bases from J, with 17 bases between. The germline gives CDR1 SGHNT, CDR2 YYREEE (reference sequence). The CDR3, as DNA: TGTGCCAGCAGCTTGTTAGAACGGCCCAATTTCTACACCTTC. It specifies CASSLLERPNFYTF. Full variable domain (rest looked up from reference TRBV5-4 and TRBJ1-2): ETGVTQSPTHLIKTRGQQVTLRCSSQSGHNTVSWYQQALGQGPQFIFQYYREEENGRGNFPPRFSGLQFPNYSSELNVNALELDDSALYLCASSLLERPNFYTFGSGTRLTVV.

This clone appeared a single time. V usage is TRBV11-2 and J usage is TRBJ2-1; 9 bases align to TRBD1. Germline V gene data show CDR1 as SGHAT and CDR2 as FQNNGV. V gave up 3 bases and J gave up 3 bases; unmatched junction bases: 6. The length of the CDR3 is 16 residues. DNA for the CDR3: TGTGCCAGCAGCTTCTTTTTGACAGGGGGCTACAATGAGCAGTTCTTC. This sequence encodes CASSFFLTGGYNEQFF.

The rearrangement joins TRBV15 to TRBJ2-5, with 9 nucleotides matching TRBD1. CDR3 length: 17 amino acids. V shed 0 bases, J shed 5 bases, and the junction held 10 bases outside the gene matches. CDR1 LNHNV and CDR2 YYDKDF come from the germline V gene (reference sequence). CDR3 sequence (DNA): TGTGCCACCAGCAGAGATAGGGGACAGGGAATGGGGGAGACCCAGTACTTC. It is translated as CATSRDRGQGMGETQYF.

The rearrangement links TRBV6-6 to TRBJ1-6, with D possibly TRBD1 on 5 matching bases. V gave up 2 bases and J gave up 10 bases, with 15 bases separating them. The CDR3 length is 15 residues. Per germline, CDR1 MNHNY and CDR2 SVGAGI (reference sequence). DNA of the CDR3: TGTGCCAGCAGTTACGAAGACAGAAGGGGATCACCCCTCCACTTT. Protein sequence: CASSYEDRRGSPLHF.

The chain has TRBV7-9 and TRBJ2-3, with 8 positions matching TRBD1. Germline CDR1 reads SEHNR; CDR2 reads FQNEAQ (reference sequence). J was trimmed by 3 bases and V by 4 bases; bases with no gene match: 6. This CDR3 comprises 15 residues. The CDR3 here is CASSSTGDRTDTQYF. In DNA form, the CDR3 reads TGTGCCAGCAGCTCCACCGGGGACAGGACAGATACGCAGTATTTT.

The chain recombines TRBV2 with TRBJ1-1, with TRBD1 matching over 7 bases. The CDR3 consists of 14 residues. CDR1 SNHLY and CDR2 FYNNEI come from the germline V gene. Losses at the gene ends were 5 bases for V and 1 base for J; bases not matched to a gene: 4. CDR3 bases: TGTGCCAGCAGTTATGGACAGGCGAACACTGAAGCTTTCTTT. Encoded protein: CASSYGQANTEAFF.

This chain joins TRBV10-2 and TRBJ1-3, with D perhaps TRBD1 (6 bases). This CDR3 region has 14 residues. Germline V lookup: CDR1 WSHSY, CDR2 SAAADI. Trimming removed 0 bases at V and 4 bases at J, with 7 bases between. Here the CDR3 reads CASSESGTGNTIYF. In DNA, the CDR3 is TGCGCCAGCAGTGAGTCCGGGACAGGAAACACCATATATTTT.

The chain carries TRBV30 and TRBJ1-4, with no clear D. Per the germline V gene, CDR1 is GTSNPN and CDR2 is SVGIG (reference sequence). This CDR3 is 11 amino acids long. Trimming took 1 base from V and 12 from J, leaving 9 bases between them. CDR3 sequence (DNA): TGTGCCTGGAGTGGGGATATGGAACTGTTTTTT. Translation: CAWSGDMELFF.

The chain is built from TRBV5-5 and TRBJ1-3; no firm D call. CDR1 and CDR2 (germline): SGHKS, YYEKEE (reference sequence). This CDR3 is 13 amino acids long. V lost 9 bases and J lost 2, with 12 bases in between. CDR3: CATAGSTGNTIYF. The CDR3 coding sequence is TGTGCCACCGCCGGGTCGACTGGAAACACCATATATTTT.

CDR3 DNA sequence: TGCAGCGTTGTAACAGGGAATCAGCCCCAGCATTTT. Encoded protein: CSVVTGNQPQHF. The rearrangement links TRBV29-1 to TRBJ1-5; possibly TRBD1 for D (6 bases). Trimming removed 4 bases from V and 4 bases from J, with 8 bases in between. This CDR3 is 12 amino acids long. The germline gives CDR1 SQVTM, CDR2 ANQGSEA.

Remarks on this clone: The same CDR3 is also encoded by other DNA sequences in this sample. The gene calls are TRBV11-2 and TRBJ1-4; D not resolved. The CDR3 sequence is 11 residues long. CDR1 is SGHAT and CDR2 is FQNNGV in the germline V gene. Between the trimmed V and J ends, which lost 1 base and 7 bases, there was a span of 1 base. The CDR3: CASSLGEKLFF. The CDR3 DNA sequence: TGTGCCAGCAGCTTAGGTGAAAAACTGTTTTTT.

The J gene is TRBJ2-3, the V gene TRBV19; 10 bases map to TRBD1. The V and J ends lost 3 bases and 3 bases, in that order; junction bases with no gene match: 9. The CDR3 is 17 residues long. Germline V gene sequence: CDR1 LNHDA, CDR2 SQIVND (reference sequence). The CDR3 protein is CASSISLTGGGTDTQYF. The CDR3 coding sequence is TGTGCCAGTAGTATCTCTCTGACAGGGGGCGGGACAGATACGCAGTATTTT.

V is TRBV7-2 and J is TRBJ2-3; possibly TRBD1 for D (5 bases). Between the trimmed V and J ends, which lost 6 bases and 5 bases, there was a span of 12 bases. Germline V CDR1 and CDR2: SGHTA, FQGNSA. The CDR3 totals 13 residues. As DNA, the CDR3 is TGTGCCAGCAGGCGATTCCAGGGAGATACGCAGTATTTT. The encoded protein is CASRRFQGDTQYF.

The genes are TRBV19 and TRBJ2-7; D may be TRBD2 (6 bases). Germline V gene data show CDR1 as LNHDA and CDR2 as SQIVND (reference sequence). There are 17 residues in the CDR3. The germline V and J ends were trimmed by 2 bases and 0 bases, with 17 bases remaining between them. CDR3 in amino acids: CASSISVGGTFSYEQYF. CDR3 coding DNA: TGTGCCAGTAGTATATCGGTGGGCGGGACCTTCTCCTACGAGCAGTACTTC.